This T cell receptor (beta chain) appears in the sequencing data of a study of T-cell memory formation after mild COVID-19. V gave up 3 bases and J gave up 1 base, with 8 bases separating them. CDR3 length: 14 residues. CDR1 is SGHTA, CDR2 FQGTGA, per germline. This clonotype has at least ten counts. MiXCR, run by TCRdb on the 5' RACE reads, gives a single entry per CDR3 protein. This sample has about 110,000 distinct CDR3 sequences, with around 12% found just once. The clonotype originates from an adult woman who had mild COVID-19 (a few samples of this study predate the infection). Cell type and time point are not known. Sequenced material: PBMCs or a T cell subset sorted from them (not recorded which). The gene calls are TRBV7-3 and TRBJ2-3; D may be TRBD2 (6 bases). For the CDR3, the DNA is TGTGCCAGCAGCTTCGGGACTGGCACAGATACGCAGTATTTT. The encoded protein is CASSFGTGTDTQYF.